A selection of T cell receptor beta chains follows, all from one sample in a study of T cell responses to AZD1222 COVID-19 vaccine. The repertoire was sequenced with immunoSEQ multiplex PCR; TCRdb's copy has only in-frame clones and lacks some. There are 82,000 or so clones in the sample; 90% to 95% occur only once, and over 4.5% lies in the top ten. The input for sequencing was peripheral blood, taken on day 0 of AZD1222 vaccination. These receptors all come from an adult in good health. The CDR3 runs from the conserved cysteine through the conserved F or W. The D gene is left open where the match is weak. The size of a clone is reported for some rows only, either as once, few or many, or as a class for expanded clones.

V gene: TRBV7-2
clone size: NA
D gene: NA
J gene: TRBJ2-5
CDR3 protein: CASSPTRLEEETQYF
CDR3 DNA: TGTGCCAGCAGCCCGACGCGGTTGGAGGAAGAGACCCAGTACTTC

V gene: TRBV11-2
clone size: NA
D gene: NA
J gene: TRBJ1-4
CDR3 protein: CASSGTDNEKLFF
CDR3 DNA: TGTGCCAGCAGCGGGACGGATAATGAAAAACTGTTTTTT

V gene: TRBV5-4
clone size: once
D gene: NA
J gene: TRBJ1-1
CDR3 protein: CASRPVERNTEAFF
CDR3 DNA: TGTGCCAGCAGGCCCGTAGAGAGGAACACTGAAGCTTTCTTT

V gene: TRBV19
clone size: NA
D gene: TRBD1
J gene: TRBJ2-7
CDR3 protein: CASRGVTQGVSYEQYF
CDR3 DNA: TGTGCCAGTAGGGGAGTGACACAGGGGGTCTCCTACGAGCAGTACTTC

V gene: TRBV18
clone size: NA
D gene: NA
J gene: TRBJ1-4
CDR3 protein: CASSLNRIEKLFF
CDR3 DNA: TGTGCCAGCTCACTTAACAGGATTGAAAAACTGTTTTTT

V gene: TRBV7-9
clone size: NA
D gene: TRBD1
J gene: TRBJ2-2
CDR3 protein: CASSSRQGANTGELFF
CDR3 DNA: TGTGCCAGCAGCTCGCGACAGGGGGCAAACACCGGGGAGCTGTTTTTT

V gene: TRBV28
clone size: NA
D gene: TRBD1
J gene: TRBJ2-6
CDR3 protein: CASSRTGAGANVLTF
CDR3 DNA: TGTGCCAGCAGCCGTACAGGGGCTGGGGCCAACGTCCTGACTTTC

V gene: TRBV29-1
clone size: NA
D gene: NA
J gene: TRBJ1-2
CDR3 protein: CSVGSANYGYTF
CDR3 DNA: TGCAGCGTTGGGTCCGCTAACTATGGCTACACCTTC

V gene: TRBV28
clone size: NA
D gene: TRBD1
J gene: TRBJ1-5
CDR3 protein: CASSSTGPSNQPQHF
CDR3 DNA: TGTGCCAGCAGTTCGACAGGGCCCAGCAATCAGCCCCAGCATTTT

V gene: TRBV7-2
clone size: NA
D gene: NA
J gene: TRBJ2-1
CDR3 protein: CASRLSPGANEQFF
CDR3 DNA: TGTGCCAGCAGACTTTCCCCGGGGGCCAATGAGCAGTTCTTC

V gene: TRBV13
clone size: NA
D gene: NA
J gene: TRBJ1-3
CDR3 protein: CASSYAQDTGNTIYF
CDR3 DNA: TGTGCCAGCAGCTACGCACAGGATACGGGAAACACCATATATTTT

V gene: TRBV6-5
clone size: NA
D gene: NA
J gene: TRBJ1-1
CDR3 protein: CASSRGGTEAFF
CDR3 DNA: TGTGCCAGCAGTCGAGGGGGCACTGAAGCTTTCTTT

V gene: TRBV28
clone size: NA
D gene: TRBD1
J gene: TRBJ2-5
CDR3 protein: CASSLPGQSETQYF
CDR3 DNA: TGTGCCAGCAGTCTACCGGGACAGTCAGAGACCCAGTACTTC

V gene: TRBV6-5
clone size: NA
D gene: TRBD1
J gene: TRBJ1-2
CDR3 protein: CASSSPTGGGYGYTF
CDR3 DNA: TGTGCCAGCAGCTCCCCGACAGGGGGCGGGTATGGCTACACCTTC

V gene: TRBV7-2
clone size: NA
D gene: TRBD1
J gene: TRBJ1-1
CDR3 protein: CASSVGQGTEAFF
CDR3 DNA: TGTGCCAGCAGCGTCGGACAGGGGACTGAAGCTTTCTTT

V gene: TRBV7-9
clone size: few
D gene: TRBD1
J gene: TRBJ2-7
CDR3 protein: CASRQGAISDIYEQYF
CDR3 DNA: TGTGCCAGCAGGCAGGGGGCAATCTCTGACATCTACGAGCAGTACTTC

V gene: TRBV5-6
clone size: NA
D gene: NA
J gene: TRBJ2-1
CDR3 protein: CASSSGLHSYNEQFF
CDR3 DNA: TGTGCCAGCAGTTCCGGGCTCCACTCCTACAATGAGCAGTTCTTC

V gene: TRBV29-1
clone size: NA
D gene: NA
J gene: TRBJ2-1
CDR3 protein: CSVEDKAPSSYNEQFF
CDR3 DNA: TGCAGCGTTGAAGATAAGGCACCCAGCTCCTACAATGAGCAGTTCTTC

V gene: TRBV18
clone size: NA
D gene: NA
J gene: TRBJ1-1
CDR3 protein: CASSPRPSGQNTEAFF
CDR3 DNA: TGTGCCAGCTCACCACGCCCTTCGGGACAGAACACTGAAGCTTTCTTT

V gene: TRBV6-6
clone size: NA
D gene: NA
J gene: TRBJ1-5
CDR3 protein: CASSYSEPGLLQPQHF
CDR3 DNA: TGTGCCAGCAGTTACTCGGAGCCAGGCCTCCTTCAGCCCCAGCATTTT

V gene: TRBV19
clone size: NA
D gene: NA
J gene: TRBJ1-1
CDR3 protein: CASSILPGSNTEAFF
CDR3 DNA: TGTGCCAGTAGTATACTCCCAGGGAGCAACACTGAAGCTTTCTTT

V gene: TRBV29-1
clone size: NA
D gene: TRBD1
J gene: TRBJ2-5
CDR3 protein: CSVRDRGLETQYF
CDR3 DNA: TGCAGCGTTCGGGACAGGGGTTTGGAGACCCAGTACTTC

V gene: TRBV4-3
clone size: NA
D gene: NA
J gene: TRBJ1-4
CDR3 protein: CASSQDLREKLFF
CDR3 DNA: TGCGCCAGCAGCCAAGATCTGAGGGAAAAACTGTTTTTT

V gene: TRBV9
clone size: NA
D gene: NA
J gene: TRBJ1-6
CDR3 protein: CASSVTSDGNSPLHF
CDR3 DNA: TGTGCCAGCAGCGTGACATCCGATGGTAATTCACCCCTCCACTTT

V gene: TRBV28
clone size: NA
D gene: NA
J gene: TRBJ1-2
CDR3 protein: CASSYIQNGYTF
CDR3 DNA: TGTGCCAGCAGTTATATACAGAATGGCTACACCTTC

V gene: TRBV2
clone size: NA
D gene: NA
J gene: TRBJ1-1
CDR3 protein: CASSVLGNAEAFF
CDR3 DNA: TGTGCCAGCAGCGTGTTAGGAAACGCTGAAGCTTTCTTT

V gene: TRBV10-3
clone size: NA
D gene: TRBD1
J gene: TRBJ1-1
CDR3 protein: CAMTGAANTEAFF
CDR3 DNA: TGTGCCATGACAGGGGCCGCGAACACTGAAGCTTTCTTT

V gene: TRBV7-2
clone size: NA
D gene: NA
J gene: TRBJ2-1
CDR3 protein: CASSLGVRASDEQFF
CDR3 DNA: TGTGCCAGCAGCTTAGGGGTTAGGGCTAGCGATGAGCAGTTCTTC

V gene: TRBV3-1/TRBV3-2
clone size: NA
D gene: NA
J gene: TRBJ1-2
CDR3 protein: CASSQEGGRFYGYTF
CDR3 DNA: TGTGCCAGCAGCCAAGAGGGGGGACGGTTCTATGGCTACACCTTC

V gene: TRBV28
clone size: once
D gene: NA
J gene: TRBJ1-2
CDR3 protein: CASSFSFNYGYTF
CDR3 DNA: TGTGCCAGCAGTTTTTCCTTCAACTATGGCTACACCTTC

V gene: TRBV18
clone size: once
D gene: TRBD1
J gene: TRBJ1-1
CDR3 protein: CASSPPGQGNTEAFF
CDR3 DNA: TGTGCCAGCTCACCACCGGGACAGGGAAACACTGAAGCTTTCTTT

V gene: TRBV6-6
clone size: NA
D gene: NA
J gene: TRBJ1-4
CDR3 protein: CASSYFPGAQGKLFF
CDR3 DNA: TGTGCCAGCAGTTACTTCCCGGGGGCGCAAGGAAAACTGTTTTTT

V gene: TRBV6-6
clone size: NA
D gene: NA
J gene: TRBJ1-4
CDR3 protein: CASSYARDGNEKLFF
CDR3 DNA: TGTGCCAGCAGTTACGCCCGGGACGGGAATGAAAAACTGTTTTTT